This TCR beta chain was found in a study of CXCR3-negative and CXCR3-positive naive CD8 T cells (dated by TCRdb to the late 2010s). For the study in its entirety: Roughly 150 million TRB reads were obtained in total, roughly 1.5 +/- 0.3 million reads per library. Data from some twelve donors, pooled across two independent experiments, went into the diversity and physicochemical repertoire analyses. TRBV-TRBJ cluster analysis included naive subsets from roughly 5 donors and memory cells from 3 donors.

A word on this clonotype: It lacks a known antigen.

Sequencing instrument: NextSeq 550. The Human TCR Profiling Kit (MiLaboratory) was used to make UMI-labeled 5' RACE TRB cDNA libraries. The full amount of extracted RNA was used for cDNA synthesis, and the full amount of resulting cDNA was used for PCR amplification. The libraries were made side by side, with each library going through the same number of PCR cycles. The original methods were these. With a requirement of at least two reads per UMI, MIGEC and MiXCR extracted about 53,000 +/- 9,400 unique UMI-labeled TRB cDNA molecules per library. On average, each library contained about 40,000 +/- 10,000 functional in-frame TRB CDR3 nucleotide clonotypes without stop codons. After downsampling to 5000 UMI-labeled TRB molecules per sample, diversity metrics, including normalized Shannon-Wiener and Chao1, were computed in VDJtools. Clonotype-size-weighted physicochemical properties of the central five CDR3 residues (interaction energy, strength, volume and Kidera factor 4) were computed in VDJtools. Based on TCRdb reprocessing of the reads, there is one entry per CDR3 protein sequence, and DNA is missing. The V and J calls and clone size are TCRdb's, not the authors'. This sample's table carries 65,000 to 90,000 distinct CDR3 sequences. The ten largest make up about 0.62% of the sample.

Counted from cysteine to phenylalanine, this CDR3 has 15 amino acids. There is no recorded DNA. CDR1 and CDR2, looked up from the germline V gene, are SQVTM and ANQGSEA. Summary of the overall study and its limitations: Within the same donor, TRBV-TRBJ usage looked similar between naive CXCR3-negative and CXCR3-positive cells, but memory cells had distinct patterns. Freshly isolated PBMCs were used for most assays because CXCR3 expression partially decreased after cryopreservation. Repertoire diversity was comparably high in both naive subsets but much lower in memory CD8+ T cells. Because surface CD5, which has been linked to self-reactivity in mice, was comparable between naive subsets, TCR interaction strength was also inferred from TRB CDR3 physicochemical properties. TRB CDR3s from CXCR3-positive naive cells showed higher hydrophobicity (lower Kidera factor 4), lower energy, and higher strength and volume indices than CXCR3-negative naive cells.

For each CD8+ T cell subset, flow sorting was done in triplicate, and 300,000 to 350,000 cells per subset went directly into RLT lysis buffer. Naive CD8+ T cells were defined stringently as CD45RO-CCR7+CD27+CD95- to exclude memory contaminants. Using standard density gradient centrifugation, peripheral blood mononuclear cells were isolated from buffy coats. A FACSAria III was used to flow-sort naive CD8+ T cells into CXCR3-negative and CXCR3-positive populations. Total RNA was extracted from sorted cells with an RNeasy Mini Kit. The chain is encoded by TRBV29-1 joined to TRBJ2-7; the TRBD1 assignment by TCRdb is unverifiable without DNA. Sequenced material: naive CXCR3+ CD8+ T cells from blood. The meaning of the sample's cell subset or site label: CD45RO-CCR7+CD27+CD95- naive CD8+ T cells expressing CXCR3 (TNR3+). The TCR was taken from a human donor in good health. Some clones in this sample may be carry-over from other donors' samples. CDR3 reads: CSARPGDRESYEQYF.